The source of this T cell receptor (beta chain) is a study of blood T cell repertoires in COVID-19. V lost 5 bases, J lost 4 bases, and 10 bases stayed unmatched. Germline V gene sequence: CDR1 MNHEY, CDR2 SMNVEV (reference sequence). This CDR3 contains 15 residues. In the original processing: Estimation of nucleated cell counts relied on the amplification of reference gene primers. Repertoires were generated with immunoSEQ multiplex PCR, while TCRdb's copy carries only in-frame clones and drops some. V, J and clone size were drawn from that table, and D and trimming were deduced from the DNA. The profile covers 90,000 to 120,000 clones, with approximately 89% appearing a single time and around 0.94% taken by the ten largest.

Sequencing used peripheral blood. The chain employs TRBV27 and TRBJ1-1; TRBD1 matches at 7 bases. The clonotype originates from a man aged 55 to 70 with acute or convalescent COVID-19. The CDR3 sequence: CASSQRQGLSTEAFF. In nucleotides, the CDR3 is TGTGCCAGCAGTCAGCGACAGGGTTTGAGCACTGAAGCTTTCTTT.